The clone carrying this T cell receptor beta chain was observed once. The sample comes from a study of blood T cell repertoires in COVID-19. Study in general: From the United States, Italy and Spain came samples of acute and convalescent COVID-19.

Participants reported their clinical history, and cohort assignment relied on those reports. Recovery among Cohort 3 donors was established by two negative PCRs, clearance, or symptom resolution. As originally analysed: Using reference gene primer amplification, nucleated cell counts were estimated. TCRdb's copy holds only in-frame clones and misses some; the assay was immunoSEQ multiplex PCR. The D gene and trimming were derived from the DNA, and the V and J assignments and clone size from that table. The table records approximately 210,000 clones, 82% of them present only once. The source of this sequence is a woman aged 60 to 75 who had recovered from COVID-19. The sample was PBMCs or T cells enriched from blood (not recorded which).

Here the CDR3 reads CASSNMGASNQPQHF. The CDR3 DNA reads as TGTGCCAGTAGTAATATGGGGGCGAGCAATCAGCCCCAGCATTTT. The V call is TRBV19, the J call TRBJ1-5, with D maybe TRBD1 (6 bases). Trimming shortened V by 4 bases and J by 1 base, and 11 bases separated the two germline ends. The CDR3 has 15 amino acids. The germline gives CDR1 LNHDA, CDR2 SQIVND (reference sequence).